Shown below are 15 T cell receptor beta chains from a single sample sequenced in a study of CD8 T cells in ankylosing spondylitis. TCRdb itself ran the 5' RACE reads through MiXCR, one entry per CDR3 protein. The data contain about 240,000 distinct CDR3 sequences, about 9.1% of them singletons. The sequencing sample was made of blood, either unsorted or a sorted T cell fraction (not recorded which). The receptors were gathered from a male donor with ankylosing spondylitis or in good health (not recorded which).

This clonotype turned up a few times. The V call is TRBV12-3 or TRBV12-4, the J call TRBJ2-7, with 10 positions matching TRBD2. CDR3 length equals 15 residues. The V gene end was trimmed by 2 bases and the J gene end by 7 bases; junction bases not matched to a gene: 8. The DNA of the CDR3 is TGTGCCAGCAGTTTACGGCTAGCGGGGGTATGGGAGCAGTACTTC. It encodes CASSLRLAGVWEQYF.

This clonotype was recorded at least ten times. The chain combines TRBV9 with TRBJ1-2; D is uncertain. V was shortened by 0 bases and J by 8 bases, with 14 bases between the two germline ends. CDR1 SGDLS and CDR2 YYNGEE come from the germline V gene. The CDR3 extends over 14 amino acids. The CDR3 protein is CASSVGGSEVGYTF. CDR3 bases: TGTGCCAGCAGCGTAGGTGGCAGCGAAGTAGGCTACACCTTC.

This clonotype turned up a few times. The CDR3 DNA reads as TGCGCCAGCAGCTTGGCCGTCTCGGACTACCGCTCCTACGAGCAGTACTTC. Protein sequence: CASSLAVSDYRSYEQYF. The chain has TRBV5-1 and TRBJ2-7; D may be TRBD2 (6 bases). The germline V gene encodes CDR1 SGHRS and CDR2 YFSETQ. The CDR3 length is 17 residues. Trimming stripped 0 bases from V and 0 bases from J, with 16 bases between.

This clonotype was detected many times. The rearrangement links TRBV19 to TRBJ1-5; TRBD1 might be the D (5 bases). V was trimmed by 7 bases and J by 2 bases, leaving 21 bases between them. The CDR3 covers 17 residues. Germline V gene sequence: CDR1 LNHDA, CDR2 SQIVND (reference sequence). The CDR3 DNA reads as TGTGCCAGTACCCGAAGGGGAGGGGCCGTGGGCAATCAGCCCCAGCATTTT. Translation gives CASTRRGGAVGNQPQHF.

In its sample, this clonotype was seen many times. V gene TRBV7-9 combines with J gene TRBJ1-2, with 7 bases lining up with TRBD1. Germline lookup yields CDR1 SEHNR and CDR2 FQNEAQ (reference sequence). The J segment lost 4 bases and the V segment lost 6 bases, leaving 5 bases of the junction unmatched. CDR3 length: 13 amino acids. The CDR3 here is CASSTTGTYGYTF. In nucleotides, the CDR3 is TGTGCCAGCAGTACGACAGGGACCTATGGCTACACCTTC. The variable domain in full, completed from reference TRBV7-9 and TRBJ1-2, reads DTGVSQNPRHKITKRGQNVTFRCDPISEHNRLYWYRQTLGQGPEFLTYFQNEAQLEKSRLLSDRFSAERPKGSFSTLEIQRTEQGDSAMYLCASSTTGTYGYTFGSGTRLTVV.

This clonotype was detected many times. This rearrangement joins TRBV7-9 to TRBJ2-3; 7 nucleotides agree with TRBD2. Losses at the gene ends were 5 bases for V and 1 base for J; bases not matched to a gene: 6. CDR1 SEHNR and CDR2 FQNEAQ come from the germline V gene (reference sequence). This CDR3 contains 15 residues. The CDR3, as DNA: TGTGCCAGCAGCCGGGGAGGGAGCCGCACAGATACGCAGTATTTT. Its translation: CASSRGGSRTDTQYF.

This clonotype was observed many times. The chain recombines TRBV11-3 with TRBJ2-1; D is unresolved. CDR3 length: 15 amino acids. Germline assignment: CDR1 SGHNT and CDR2 YENEEA. V was cut by 4 bases and J by 7 bases, with 17 bases left in between. This CDR3 is CASSYPPSTLNEQFF. The CDR3 DNA reads as TGTGCCAGCAGCTATCCCCCTAGTACCTTGAATGAGCAGTTCTTC.

Many counts were recorded for this clonotype. The chain combines TRBV6-5 with TRBJ1-6; unclear D gene. V dropped 2 bases and J dropped 8 bases, with 10 bases sitting between them. The CDR3 spans 14 residues. Germline CDR1 and CDR2: MNHEY and SVGAGI. The CDR3 spells CASSYGWRDSPLHF. The CDR3 region has the DNA TGTGCCAGCAGTTACGGCTGGAGGGATTCACCCCTCCACTTT.

This clonotype showed up just a few times. The chain joins TRBV18 to TRBJ1-4, with no clear D. The V end lost 2 bases, the J end lost 2 bases, and 3 bases lay between the germline ends. This CDR3 spans 13 amino acids. CDR1 and CDR2 from the germline V gene are KGHSH and LQKENI. The CDR3 here is CASSPNTNEKLFF. The DNA of the CDR3 is TGTGCCAGCTCACCAAACACTAATGAAAAACTGTTTTTT.

At least ten counts were recorded for this clonotype. V gene TRBV6-5 combines with J gene TRBJ1-6, with D hard to call. The CDR3 covers 12 residues. Trimming shortened V by 0 bases and J by 7 bases, and 1 base separated the two germline ends. Germline CDR1 MNHEY, CDR2 SVGAGI. CDR3 in amino acids: CASSYSNSPLHF. DNA for the CDR3: TGTGCCAGCAGTTACTCGAATTCACCCCTCCACTTT.

This clonotype showed up many times. This chain joins TRBV9 and TRBJ2-3; the D is unclear. There are 15 residues in the CDR3. Germline V CDR1 and CDR2: SGDLS, YYNGEE. V was cut by 4 bases and J by 0 bases, with 12 bases left in between. The CDR3 DNA follows: TGTGCCAGCAGCCCGTTCAGGTCAAGCACAGATACGCAGTATTTT. As protein: CASSPFRSSTDTQYF.

This clonotype was recorded many times. The V call is TRBV10-3, the J call TRBJ1-6; D is unclear. CDR3 size: 14 residues. V dropped 5 bases and J dropped 10 bases, with 15 bases sitting between them. Germline V gene data show CDR1 as ENHRY and CDR2 as SYGVKD. DNA for the CDR3: TGTGCCATCAGTAATTCCGGGAACGACTCACCCCTCCACTTT. This codes for CAISNSGNDSPLHF.

This clonotype was recorded many times. The J gene is TRBJ1-2, the V gene TRBV12-3 or TRBV12-4; the match to TRBD1 covers 8 bases. V trimming: 6 bases; J trimming: 7 bases; junction bases outside the gene matches: 7. The CDR3 has 13 residues. The CDR3 spells CASSFGTGAGYTF. In DNA form, the CDR3 reads TGTGCCAGCAGCTTCGGGACAGGCGCTGGCTACACCTTC.

This clonotype was recorded at least ten times. The V and J genes are TRBV10-3 and TRBJ2-1; 13 positions agree with TRBD2. This CDR3 region has 18 residues. The junction had 13 bases not matched to a gene; V was cut back by 2 bases and J by 9 bases. Germline V gives CDR1 ENHRY, CDR2 SYGVKD. The CDR3 DNA is TGTGCCATCAGTGAGCTTCAAACGGGACTAGCGGGATCAGGTGAGCAGTTCTTC. Protein: CAISELQTGLAGSGEQFF.

Many counts were recorded for this clonotype. The chain recombines TRBV27 with TRBJ1-1, with TRBD1 matching over 8 bases. This CDR3 has 14 residues. The junction had 5 bases not matched to a gene; V was cut back by 5 bases and J by 3 bases. The germline V gene encodes CDR1 MNHEY and CDR2 SMNVEV (reference sequence). The CDR3 loop reads CASSPDRVYTEAFF. CDR3 DNA sequence: TGTGCCAGCAGTCCGGACAGGGTATACACTGAAGCTTTCTTT.